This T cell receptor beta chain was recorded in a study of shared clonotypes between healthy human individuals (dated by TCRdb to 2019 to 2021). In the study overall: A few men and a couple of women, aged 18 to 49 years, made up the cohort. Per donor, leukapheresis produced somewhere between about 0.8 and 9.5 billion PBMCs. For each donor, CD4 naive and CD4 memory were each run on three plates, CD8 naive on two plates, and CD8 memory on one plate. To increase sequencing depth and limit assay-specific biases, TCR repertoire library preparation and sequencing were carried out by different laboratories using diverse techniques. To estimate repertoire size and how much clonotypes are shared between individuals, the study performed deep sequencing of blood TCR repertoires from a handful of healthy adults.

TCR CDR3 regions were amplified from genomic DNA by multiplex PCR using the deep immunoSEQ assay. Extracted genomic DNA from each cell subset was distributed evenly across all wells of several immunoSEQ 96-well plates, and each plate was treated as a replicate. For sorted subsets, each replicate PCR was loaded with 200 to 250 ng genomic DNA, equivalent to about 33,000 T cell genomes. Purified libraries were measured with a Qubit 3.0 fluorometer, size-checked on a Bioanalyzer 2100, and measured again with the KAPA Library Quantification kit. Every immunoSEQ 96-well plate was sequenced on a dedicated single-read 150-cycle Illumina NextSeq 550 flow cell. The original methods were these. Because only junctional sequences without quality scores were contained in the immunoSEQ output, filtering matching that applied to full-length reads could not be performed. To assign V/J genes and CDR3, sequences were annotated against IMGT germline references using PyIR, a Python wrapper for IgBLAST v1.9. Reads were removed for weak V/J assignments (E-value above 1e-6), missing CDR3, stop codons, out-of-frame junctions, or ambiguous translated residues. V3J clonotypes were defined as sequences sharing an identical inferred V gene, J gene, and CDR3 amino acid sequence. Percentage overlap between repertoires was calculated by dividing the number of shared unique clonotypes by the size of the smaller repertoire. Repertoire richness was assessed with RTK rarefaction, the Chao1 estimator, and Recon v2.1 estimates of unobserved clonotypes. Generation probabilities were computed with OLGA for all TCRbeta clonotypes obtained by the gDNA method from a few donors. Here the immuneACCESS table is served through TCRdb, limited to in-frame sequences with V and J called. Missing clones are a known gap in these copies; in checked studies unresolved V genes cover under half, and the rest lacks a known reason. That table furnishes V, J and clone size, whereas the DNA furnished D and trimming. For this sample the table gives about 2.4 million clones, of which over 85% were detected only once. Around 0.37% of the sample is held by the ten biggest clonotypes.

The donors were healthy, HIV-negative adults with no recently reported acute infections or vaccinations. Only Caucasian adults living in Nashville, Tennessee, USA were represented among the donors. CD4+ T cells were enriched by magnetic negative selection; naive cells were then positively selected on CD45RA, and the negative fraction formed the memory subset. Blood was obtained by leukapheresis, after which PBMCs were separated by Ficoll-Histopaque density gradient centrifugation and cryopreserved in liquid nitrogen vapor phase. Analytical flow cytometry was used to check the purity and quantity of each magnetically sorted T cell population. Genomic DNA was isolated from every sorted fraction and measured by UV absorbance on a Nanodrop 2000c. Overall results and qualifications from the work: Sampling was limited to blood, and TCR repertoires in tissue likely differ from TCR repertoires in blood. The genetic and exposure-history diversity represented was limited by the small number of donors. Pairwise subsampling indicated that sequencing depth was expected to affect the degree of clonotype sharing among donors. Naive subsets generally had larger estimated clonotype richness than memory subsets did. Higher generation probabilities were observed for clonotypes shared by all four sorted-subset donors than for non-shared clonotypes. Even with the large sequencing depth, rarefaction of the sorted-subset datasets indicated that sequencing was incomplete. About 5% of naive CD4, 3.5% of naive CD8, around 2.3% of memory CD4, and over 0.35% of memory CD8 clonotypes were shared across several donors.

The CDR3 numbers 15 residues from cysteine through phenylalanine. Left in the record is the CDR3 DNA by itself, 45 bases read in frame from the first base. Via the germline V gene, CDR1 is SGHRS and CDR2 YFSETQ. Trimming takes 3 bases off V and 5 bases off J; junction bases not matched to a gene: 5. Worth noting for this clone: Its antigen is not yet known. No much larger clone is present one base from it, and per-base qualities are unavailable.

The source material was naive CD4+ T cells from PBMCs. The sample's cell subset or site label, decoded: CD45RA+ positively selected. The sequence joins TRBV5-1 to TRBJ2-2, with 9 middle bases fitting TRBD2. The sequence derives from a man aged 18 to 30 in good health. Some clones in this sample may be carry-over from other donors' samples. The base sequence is TGCGCCAGCAGCTCCGGGACTAGCAGTACCGGGGAGCTGTTTTTT. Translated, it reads CASSSGTSSTGELFF.